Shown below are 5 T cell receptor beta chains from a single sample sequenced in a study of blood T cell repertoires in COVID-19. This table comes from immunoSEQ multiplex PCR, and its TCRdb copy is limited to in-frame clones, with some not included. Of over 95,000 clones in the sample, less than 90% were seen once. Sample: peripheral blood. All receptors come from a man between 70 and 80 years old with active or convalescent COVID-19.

The CDR3 here is CASSLDLTGYYGYTF. DNA of the CDR3: TGTGCCAGCAGCTTAGACCTTACAGGGTACTATGGCTACACCTTC. This sequence joins TRBV11-2 and TRBJ1-2; D perhaps matches TRBD1 (6 bases). Trimming shortened V by 0 bases and J by 3 bases, and 11 bases separated the two germline ends. From germline, CDR1 is SGHAT and CDR2 FQNNGV. There are 15 residues in the CDR3.

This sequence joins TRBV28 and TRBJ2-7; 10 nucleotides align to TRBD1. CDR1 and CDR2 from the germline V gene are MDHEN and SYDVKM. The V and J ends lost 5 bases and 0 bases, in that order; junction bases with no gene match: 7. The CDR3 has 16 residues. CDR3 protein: CASSRQGAPSSYEQYF. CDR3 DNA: TGTGCCAGCAGTCGACAGGGGGCACCGAGCTCCTACGAGCAGTACTTC.

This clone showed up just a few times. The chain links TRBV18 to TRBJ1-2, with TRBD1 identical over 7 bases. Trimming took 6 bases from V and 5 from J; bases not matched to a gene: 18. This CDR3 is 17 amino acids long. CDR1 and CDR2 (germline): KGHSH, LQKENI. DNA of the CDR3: TGTGCCAGCTCCCCGGAAGGGGGCGGCGGACAATTTTATGGCTACACCTTC. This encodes CASSPEGGGGQFYGYTF.

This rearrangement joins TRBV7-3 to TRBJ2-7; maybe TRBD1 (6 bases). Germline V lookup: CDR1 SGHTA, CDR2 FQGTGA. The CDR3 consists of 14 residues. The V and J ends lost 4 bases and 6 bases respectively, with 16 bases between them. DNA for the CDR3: TGTGCCAGCAGCTCTCAATCGACAGGCAGCGAGCAGTACTTC. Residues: CASSSQSTGSEQYF. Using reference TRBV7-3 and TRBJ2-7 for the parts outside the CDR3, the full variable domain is GAGVSQTPSNKVTEKGKYVELRCDPISGHTALYWYRQSLGQGPEFLIYFQGTGAADDSGLPNDRFFAVRPEGSVSTLKIQRTERGDSAVYLCASSSQSTGSEQYFGPGTRLTVT.

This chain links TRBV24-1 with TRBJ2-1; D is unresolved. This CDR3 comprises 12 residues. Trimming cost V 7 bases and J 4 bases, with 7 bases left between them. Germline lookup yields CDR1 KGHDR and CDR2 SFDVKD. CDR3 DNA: TGTGCCACCAGCCAGGATTACAATGAGCAGTTCTTC. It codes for CATSQDYNEQFF.